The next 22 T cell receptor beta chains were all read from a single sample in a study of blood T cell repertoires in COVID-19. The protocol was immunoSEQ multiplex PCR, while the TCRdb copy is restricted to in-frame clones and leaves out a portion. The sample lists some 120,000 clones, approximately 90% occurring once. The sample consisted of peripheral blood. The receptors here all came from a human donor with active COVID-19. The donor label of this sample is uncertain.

CDR3 sequence (DNA): TGTGCCAGTAGTGGACAGGGACCCCACACTGAAGCTTTCTTT. Its translation is CASSGQGPHTEAFF. V usage is TRBV19 and J usage is TRBJ1-1; TRBD1 agrees at 8 bases. J lost 3 bases, V lost 5 bases, and 5 bases had no gene match. Germline values: CDR1 LNHDA, CDR2 SQIVND (reference sequence). The CDR3 runs 14 residues.

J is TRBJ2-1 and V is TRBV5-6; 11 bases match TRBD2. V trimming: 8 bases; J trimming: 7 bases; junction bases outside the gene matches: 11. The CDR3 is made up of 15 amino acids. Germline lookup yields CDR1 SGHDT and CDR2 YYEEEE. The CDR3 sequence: CASLAGGLSGNEQFF. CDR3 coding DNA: TGTGCCAGTTTAGCGGGGGGGCTCTCAGGGAATGAGCAGTTCTTC.

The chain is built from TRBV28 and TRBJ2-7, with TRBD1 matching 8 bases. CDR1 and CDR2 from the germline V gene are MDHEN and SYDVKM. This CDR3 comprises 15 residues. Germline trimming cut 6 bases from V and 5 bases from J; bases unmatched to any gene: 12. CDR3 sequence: CASRSNGQGGHEQYF. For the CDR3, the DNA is TGTGCCAGCAGGAGTAATGGACAGGGTGGCCACGAGCAGTACTTC.

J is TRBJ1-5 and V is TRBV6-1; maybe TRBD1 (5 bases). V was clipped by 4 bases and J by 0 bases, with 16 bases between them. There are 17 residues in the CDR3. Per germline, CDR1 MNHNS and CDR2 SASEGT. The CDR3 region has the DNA TGTGCCAGCAGTGCCACTTTAGGGGCCCTTAGCAATCAGCCCCAGCATTTT. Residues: CASSATLGALSNQPQHF.

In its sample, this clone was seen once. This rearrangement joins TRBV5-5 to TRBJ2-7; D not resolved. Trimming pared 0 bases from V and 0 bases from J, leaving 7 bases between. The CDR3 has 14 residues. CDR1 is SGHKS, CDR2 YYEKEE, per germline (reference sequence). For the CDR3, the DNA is TGTGCCAGCAGCTTGGACTATTACTCCTACGAGCAGTACTTC. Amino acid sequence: CASSLDYYSYEQYF.

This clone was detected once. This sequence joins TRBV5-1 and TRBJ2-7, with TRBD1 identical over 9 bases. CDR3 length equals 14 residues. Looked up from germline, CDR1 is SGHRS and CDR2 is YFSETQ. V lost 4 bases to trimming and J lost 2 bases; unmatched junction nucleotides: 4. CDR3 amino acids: CASSSRTGAYEQYF. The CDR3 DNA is TGCGCCAGCAGCAGCCGGACAGGGGCCTACGAGCAGTACTTC.

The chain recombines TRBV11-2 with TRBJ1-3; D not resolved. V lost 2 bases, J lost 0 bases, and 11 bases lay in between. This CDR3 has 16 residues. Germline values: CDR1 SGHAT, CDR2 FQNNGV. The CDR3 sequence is CASSLNRLDSGNTIYF. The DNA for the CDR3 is TGTGCCAGCAGCTTAAACAGACTAGACTCTGGAAACACCATATATTTT.

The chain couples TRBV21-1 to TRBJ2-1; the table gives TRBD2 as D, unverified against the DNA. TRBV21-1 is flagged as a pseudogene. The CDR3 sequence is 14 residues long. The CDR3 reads CASRPGTRDNEQFF. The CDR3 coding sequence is TGTGCCAGCAGGCCCGGGACTAGGGACAATGAGCAGTTCTTC.

CDR3 bases: TGTGCCAGCAGTTTATCTTCGGGGGGGCCAAATGAGCAGTTCTTC. Amino acids: CASSLSSGGPNEQFF. J is TRBJ2-1 and V is TRBV27; 8 nucleotides match TRBD2. This CDR3 comprises 15 residues. The germline gives CDR1 MNHEY, CDR2 SMNVEV (reference sequence). V lost 0 bases to trimming and J lost 7 bases; unmatched junction nucleotides: 5.

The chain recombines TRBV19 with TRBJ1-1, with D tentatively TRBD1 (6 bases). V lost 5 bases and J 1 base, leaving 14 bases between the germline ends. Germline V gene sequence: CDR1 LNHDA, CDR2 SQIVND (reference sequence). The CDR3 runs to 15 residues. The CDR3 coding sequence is TGTGCCAGTAGTGCCCGCCCGACAGGGAACACTGAAGCTTTCTTT. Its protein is CASSARPTGNTEAFF.

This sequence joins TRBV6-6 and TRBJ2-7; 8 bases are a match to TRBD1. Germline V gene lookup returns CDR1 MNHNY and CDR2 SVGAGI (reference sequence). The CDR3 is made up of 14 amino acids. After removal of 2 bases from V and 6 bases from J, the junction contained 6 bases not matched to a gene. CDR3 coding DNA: TGTGCCAGCAGTTACCTGGACAGGGCCGGCGAGCAGTACTTC. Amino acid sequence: CASSYLDRAGEQYF.

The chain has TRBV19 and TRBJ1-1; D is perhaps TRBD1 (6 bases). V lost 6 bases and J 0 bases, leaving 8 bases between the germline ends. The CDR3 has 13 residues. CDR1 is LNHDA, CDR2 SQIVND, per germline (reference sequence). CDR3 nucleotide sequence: TGTGCCAGTAGGGACAGCATGAACACTGAAGCTTTCTTT. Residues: CASRDSMNTEAFF.

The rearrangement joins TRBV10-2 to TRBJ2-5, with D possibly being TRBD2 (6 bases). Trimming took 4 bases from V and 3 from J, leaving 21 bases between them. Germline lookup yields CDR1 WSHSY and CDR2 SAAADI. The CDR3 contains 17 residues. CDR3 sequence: CASSGPPGLALEETQYF. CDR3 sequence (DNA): TGCGCCAGCAGTGGACCCCCAGGGCTAGCGCTTGAAGAGACCCAGTACTTC.

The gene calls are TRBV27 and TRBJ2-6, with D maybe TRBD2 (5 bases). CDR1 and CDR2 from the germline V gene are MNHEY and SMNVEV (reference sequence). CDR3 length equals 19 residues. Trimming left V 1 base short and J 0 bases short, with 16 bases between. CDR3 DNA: TGTGCCAGCAGTTTATTCAAGGCGGGTCCGGGCTCTGGGGCCAACGTCCTGACTTTC. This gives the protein CASSLFKAGPGSGANVLTF.

CDR3 loop: CASSFRSDREYNQPQHF. CDR3 DNA sequence: TGTGCCAGCAGTTTTAGGTCGGACAGGGAATACAATCAGCCCCAGCATTTT. V is TRBV27 and J is TRBJ1-5; 8 bases agree with TRBD1. With V trimmed by 3 bases and J by 3 bases, 10 bases remained unmatched. The CDR3 loop spans 17 amino acids. Germline V gene data show CDR1 as MNHEY and CDR2 as SMNVEV (reference sequence).

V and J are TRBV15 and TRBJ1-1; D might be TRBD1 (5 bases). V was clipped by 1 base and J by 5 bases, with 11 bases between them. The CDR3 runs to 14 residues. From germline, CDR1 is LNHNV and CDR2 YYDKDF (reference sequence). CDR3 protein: CATSRGGEWTEAFF. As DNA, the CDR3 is TGTGCCACCAGCAGAGGGGGGGAATGGACTGAAGCTTTCTTT.

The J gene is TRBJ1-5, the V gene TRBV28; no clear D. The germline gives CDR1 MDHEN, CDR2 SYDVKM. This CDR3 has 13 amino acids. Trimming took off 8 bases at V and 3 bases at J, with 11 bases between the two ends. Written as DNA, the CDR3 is TGTGCCAGCTATCAGAGGGCCAATCAGCCCCAGCATTTT. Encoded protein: CASYQRANQPQHF.

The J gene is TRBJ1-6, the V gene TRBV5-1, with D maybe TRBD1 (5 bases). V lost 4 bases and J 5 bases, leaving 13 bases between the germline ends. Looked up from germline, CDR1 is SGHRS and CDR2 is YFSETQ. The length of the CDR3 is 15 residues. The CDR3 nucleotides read TGCGCCAGCAGCAGACGGGGGGTGGATAATTCACCCCTCCACTTT. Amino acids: CASSRRGVDNSPLHF.

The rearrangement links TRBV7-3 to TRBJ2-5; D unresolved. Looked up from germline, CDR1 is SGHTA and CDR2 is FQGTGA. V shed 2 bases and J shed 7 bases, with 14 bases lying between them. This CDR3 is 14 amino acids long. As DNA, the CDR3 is TGTGCCAGCAGCTTAGGATCGTCTCCGGGGACCCAGTACTTC. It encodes CASSLGSSPGTQYF.

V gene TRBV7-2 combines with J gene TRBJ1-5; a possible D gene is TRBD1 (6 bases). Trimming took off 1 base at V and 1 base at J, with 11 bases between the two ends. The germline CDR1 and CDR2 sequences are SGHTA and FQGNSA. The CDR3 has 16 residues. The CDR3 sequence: CASSLEAGGSNQPQHF. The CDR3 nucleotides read TGTGCCAGCAGCTTAGAAGCGGGGGGCAGCAATCAGCCCCAGCATTTT.

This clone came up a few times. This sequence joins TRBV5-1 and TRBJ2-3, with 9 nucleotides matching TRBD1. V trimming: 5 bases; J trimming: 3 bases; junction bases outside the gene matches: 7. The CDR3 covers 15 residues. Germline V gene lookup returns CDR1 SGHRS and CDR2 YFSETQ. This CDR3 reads CASSIAGTGTDTQYF. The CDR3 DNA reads TGCGCCAGCAGTATTGCCGGGACAGGGACAGATACGCAGTATTTT.

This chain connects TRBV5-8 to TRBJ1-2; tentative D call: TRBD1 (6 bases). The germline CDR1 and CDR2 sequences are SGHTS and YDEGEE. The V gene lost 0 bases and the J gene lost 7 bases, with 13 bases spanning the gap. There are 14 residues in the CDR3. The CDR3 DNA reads TGTGCCAGCAGCTTGGTTGTCAGGGGCTCTGGCTACACCTTC. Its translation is CASSLVVRGSGYTF.